The rows below give T cell receptor beta chains drawn from one sample of a study of identical twins. One entry per CDR3 protein results from TCRdb running MiXCR on the 5' RACE reads. The sample gives some 630,000 distinct CDR3 sequences, around 7.4% of which show up once; roughly 1.6% is in the top ten. This same sample was also taken into another study, of yellow fever vaccine responses in identical twins.

The sequenced material came from PBMCs. These receptors came from a woman between 18 and 30 years old in good health. Both conserved end residues are part of each CDR3. D genes are given only for firm matches. Expanded clones are given a class, and other clones once, few, many or no size at all.

V,D,size,J,CDR3,DNA
TRBV3-1,-,-,TRBJ1-4,CASTPKGLGGEKLFF,TGTGCCAGCACCCCGAAGGGGTTGGGTGGTGAAAAACTGTTTTTT
TRBV12-3/TRBV12-4,TRBD2,many,TRBJ2-3,CASSLALGGADTQYF,TGTGCCAGCAGTTTAGCGCTGGGGGGGGCAGATACGCAGTATTTT
TRBV11-3,-,-,TRBJ2-5,CASSLEKGPQYF,TGTGCCAGCAGCTTAGAGAAGGGCCCCCAGTACTTC
TRBV5-1,-,many,TRBJ1-3,CASSSKQGNTGNTIYF,TGCGCCAGCAGCTCTAAACAAGGGAATACTGGAAACACCATATATTTT
TRBV6-2/TRBV6-3,TRBD1,few,TRBJ1-4,CASSYPTRTGYEKLFF,TGTGCCAGCAGTTACCCTACACGGACAGGGTACGAAAAACTGTTTTTT
TRBV12-3/TRBV12-4,TRBD2,few,TRBJ2-3,CASSQSGGGRNTQYF,TGTGCCAGCAGTCAAAGCGGGGGGGGCAGAAATACGCAGTATTTT
TRBV13,-,-,TRBJ2-2,CASSLAGLAGRGMSAGELFF,TGTGCCAGCAGCTTAGCTGGTCTCGCAGGGAGAGGAATGAGTGCCGGGGAGCTGTTTTTT
TRBV12-3/TRBV12-4,-,-,TRBJ1-1,CASSLGQPMNTEAFF,TGTGCCAGCAGTTTAGGACAGCCGATGAACACTGAAGCTTTCTTT
TRBV7-9,-,few,TRBJ2-1,CASFYLVVANEQFF,TGTGCCAGCTTTTACCTGGTGGTAGCGAATGAGCAGTTCTTC
TRBV24-1,-,few,TRBJ1-2,CATSDPARAYGYTF,TGTGCCACCAGTGACCCGGCCAGGGCCTATGGCTACACCTTC
TRBV12-3/TRBV12-4,-,-,TRBJ2-1,CASSLGGQNNEQFF,TGTGCCAGCAGTTTGGGGGGACAGAACAATGAGCAGTTCTTC
TRBV7-2,-,few,TRBJ2-7,CASSLFVGEQYF,TGTGCCAGCAGCTTATTCGTCGGCGAGCAGTACTTC
TRBV27,-,-,TRBJ2-5,CASSLLSGSVETQYF,TGTGCCAGCAGTTTATTATCCGGGAGCGTTGAGACCCAGTACTTC
TRBV5-5,-,-,TRBJ1-1,CASSMWDGNTEAFF,TGTGCCAGCAGCATGTGGGACGGGAACACTGAAGCTTTCTTT
TRBV6-1,-,many,TRBJ2-7,CASSEGQEPYEQYF,TGTGCCAGCAGTGAGGGTCAGGAGCCCTACGAGCAGTACTTC
TRBV20-1,-,many,TRBJ1-1,CSARDLSFSAFF,TGCAGTGCTAGAGATTTGAGTTTTTCAGCTTTCTTT
TRBV12-3/TRBV12-4,-,-,TRBJ2-7,CASSPTQTRWEQYF,TGTGCCAGCAGTCCAACCCAGACCAGGTGGGAGCAGTACTTC
TRBV12-3/TRBV12-4,TRBD2,-,TRBJ2-1,CASSALEGLAGARSYNEQFF,TGTGCCAGCAGTGCTCTCGAGGGACTAGCGGGGGCCCGCTCCTACAATGAGCAGTTCTTC
TRBV9,-,many,TRBJ2-3,CASSETGLTDTQYF,TGTGCCAGCAGCGAGACAGGTTTGACAGATACGCAGTATTTT
TRBV6-5,TRBD1,few,TRBJ1-3,CASSYTGTGIGNTIYF,TGTGCCAGCAGTTACACCGGGACAGGGATTGGAAACACCATATATTTT
TRBV6-1,TRBD2,many,TRBJ2-1,CASSSRTSGGNEQFF,TGTGCCAGCAGCTCCCGGACTAGCGGGGGCAATGAGCAGTTCTTC
TRBV6-1,-,medium-sized,TRBJ1-1,CASSSQGVNTEAFF,TGTGCCAGCAGCTCACAGGGCGTGAACACTGAAGCTTTCTTT
TRBV10-3,-,-,TRBJ2-2,CAISERPSGELFF,TGTGCCATCAGTGAGAGGCCTTCAGGGGAGCTGTTTTTT
TRBV11-2,-,-,TRBJ2-3,CASSLNSGLADTQYF,TGTGCCAGCAGCTTGAATTCAGGGTTGGCAGATACGCAGTATTTT
TRBV5-1,TRBD2,-,TRBJ2-5,CASSFSGSPGETQHF,TGCGCCAGCAGCTTTAGCGGGAGTCCTGGGGAGACCCAGCACTTC
TRBV15,TRBD2,few,TRBJ2-1,CATNHGAGGGNEQFF,TGTGCCACCAACCACGGGGCGGGGGGTGGAAATGAGCAGTTCTTC
TRBV4-1,TRBD2,few,TRBJ2-7,CASSQGGLAGGPSYEQYF,TGCGCCAGCAGCCAAGGAGGGCTAGCGGGAGGGCCCTCCTACGAGCAGTACTTC